This T cell receptor (beta chain) was recorded in a study of cytomegalovirus exposure and HLA in healthy donors. Study observations and caveats: TCR sequences were mostly rare, though some public TCRs occurred in many donors. Confirmation was obtained in vitro that a few CMV-associated chains are specific for CMV antigens.

Both 60 Vbeta primers and 13 Jbeta primers went into the PCR. Libraries were prepared by immunoSEQ multiplex PCR; TCRdb keeps only in-frame clonotypes and omits some of them. Of more than 140,000 clones in the sample, about three quarters were seen once. As concerns this clone: As yet, its antigen is unknown.

The CDR3 runs 15 residues. Germline-derived CDR1 and CDR2 are MNHNY and SVGAGI (reference sequence). The trim removed 5 bases at V and 0 bases at J, leaving 4 bases unmatched. The sample comprised PBMCs. The clonotype was recovered from a male donor in good health and CMV-seronegative. This sequence joins TRBV6-6 and TRBJ1-3, with 7 bases matching TRBD1. The CDR3 sequence: CASSRGTVSGNTIYF. The DNA for the CDR3 is TGTGCCAGCAGTCGGGGGACAGTCTCTGGAAACACCATATATTTT.